The present T cell receptor beta chain was sequenced within a study of T cells after somatic rescue of genetic block. Assay: immunoSEQ multiplex PCR; the TCRdb copy retains only in-frame clones and omits some. The sample records 9,000 to 15,000 clones, around 71% being singletons. Between the trimmed V and J ends, which lost 3 bases and 11 bases, there was a span of 8 bases. The CDR3 totals 11 residues. The germline CDR1 and CDR2 sequences are LNHDA and SQIVND (reference sequence). This clone was picked up a small number of times. Sequenced input: peripheral blood mononuclear cells (PBMCs). This receptor was identified in a boy younger than 18. The V gene is TRBV19, the J gene TRBJ1-5; possible D gene TRBD1, 5 bases. The CDR3 bases are TGTGCCAGTAGTATCGACAGTACCCAGCATTTT. Translating gives CASSIDSTQHF.